These T cell receptor beta chains were read from a single sample in a study of T-cell reconstitution after alpha-beta-depleted transplantation in children. TCRdb analysed the PCR reads with MiXCR anew, one entry per CDR3 protein. The profile shows about a million distinct CDR3 sequences, under 30% of them singletons. The sample consisted of PBMCs, mostly from graft donor cells, taken 360 days after TCRalphabeta/CD19-depleted stem cell transplant. The receptor set was obtained from a boy under two years old who had a stem cell transplant for SCID, so the T cells may come from the graft donor. The CDR3 runs from the conserved cysteine through the conserved F or W. The D gene is left open where the match is weak. Clone size is given for some rows only: seen once, a few or many times, or a class if the clone is expanded.

V	D	J	size	DNA	CDR3
TRBV20-1	.	TRBJ1-1	.	TGCAGTGCTAGACCCGGGAGCACTGAAGCTTTCTTT	CSARPGSTEAFF
TRBV12-3/TRBV12-4	.	TRBJ2-5	.	TGTGCCAGCAGTTTAGCAGGTTTTGGGTTAGAGACCCAGTACTTC	CASSLAGFGLETQYF
TRBV6-1	.	TRBJ1-5	.	TGTGCCAGCAGGGGATCCGGACAGTTCGATAGCAATCAGCCCCAGCATTTT	CASRGSGQFDSNQPQHF
TRBV18	.	TRBJ2-5	few	TGTGCCAGCTCACCAGGGCCGGCGGAGACCCAGTACTTC	CASSPGPAETQYF
TRBV5-6	TRBD1	TRBJ2-7	.	TGTGCCAGCACATACAGGGGCACCTACGAGCAGTACTTC	CASTYRGTYEQYF
TRBV5-1	.	TRBJ1-1	few	TGCGCCAGCAGCGCGGAGGGGGAGGACACTGAAGCTTTCTTT	CASSAEGEDTEAFF
TRBV4-2	TRBD1	TRBJ2-5	.	TGTGCCAGCAGCCACAGGGGGCGGCAAGAGACCCAGTACTTC	CASSHRGRQETQYF
TRBV5-1	TRBD2	TRBJ2-2	many	TGCGCCAGCAGCTTCGATGGGAGGGATCCGCCCGGGGAGCTGTTTTTT	CASSFDGRDPPGELFF
TRBV20-1	TRBD1	TRBJ1-1	few	TGCAGTGCTAGATCGACAGGGCGGGGGAACACTGAAGCTTTCTTT	CSARSTGRGNTEAFF
TRBV5-5	TRBD1	TRBJ2-1	.	TGTGCCAGCAGCCTGACAGGGGGCCCCCCCTACAATGAGCAGTTCTTC	CASSLTGGPPYNEQFF
TRBV5-6	.	TRBJ1-2	many	TGTGCCAGCAGCTTGGGGGCTGGCTACACCTTC	CASSLGAGYTF
TRBV20-1	.	TRBJ1-5	few	TGCAGTGCTAGCCCTGCGTCCAATCAGCCCCAGCATTTT	CSASPASNQPQHF
TRBV5-1	.	TRBJ2-1	few	TGCGCCAGCAGCCCCGGGGAAGTGGGGAATGAGCAGTTCTTC	CASSPGEVGNEQFF
TRBV6-5	TRBD2	TRBJ2-1	.	TGTGCCAGCAGTTACTTAGCGGGGGGGCGCTACAATGAGCAGTTCTTC	CASSYLAGGRYNEQFF
TRBV4-3	TRBD2	TRBJ2-7	.	TGCGCCAGCAGCCAAGAAGGCGGGGGGGAGCAGTACTTC	CASSQEGGGEQYF
TRBV7-6	.	TRBJ2-1	few	TGTGCCAGCAGCTTAGTCGGGCTACTAATTAACTACAATGAGCAGTTCTTC	CASSLVGLLINYNEQFF
TRBV20-1	.	TRBJ1-4	few	TGCAGTGCTAGAGATTATTTAGGAAGCTCAACTAATGAAAAACTGTTTTTT	CSARDYLGSSTNEKLFF
TRBV20-1	.	TRBJ1-6	.	TGCAGTGCTAGATCGATGGGCCTTCCCCTCCACTTT	CSARSMGLPLHF
TRBV7-9	.	TRBJ1-5	few	TGTGCCAGCAGCCCGGGGACCGCTGGGCCCCAGCATTTT	CASSPGTAGPQHF
TRBV6-5	TRBD1	TRBJ1-4	few	TGTGCCAGCAGTTACAGTTTTCAGGGGGCGCGTGAAAAACTGTTTTTT	CASSYSFQGAREKLFF
TRBV2	.	TRBJ2-5	.	TGTGCCAGCACCTTCCAAGAGACCCAGTACTTC	CASTFQETQYF
TRBV25-1	TRBD2	TRBJ2-5	few	TGTGCCAGCAGTGAGGGGGGGGTAGAGACCCAGTACTTC	CASSEGGVETQYF
TRBV14	TRBD2	TRBJ2-7	few	TGTGCCAGCAGCGGGACTACCCGCTACGAGCAGTACTTC	CASSGTTRYEQYF
TRBV12-3/TRBV12-4	.	TRBJ2-5	.	TGTGCCAGCAGGTCCGGACAGTCCCGGAGGGAGACCCAGTACTTC	CASRSGQSRRETQYF
TRBV2	.	TRBJ2-7	.	TGTGCCAGCAGTGTCCAAGGGACAACCTACGAGCAGTACTTC	CASSVQGTTYEQYF
TRBV7-6	.	TRBJ2-1	.	TGTGCCAGCAGCCTCCCATCGGGGCTGAGTCATTACAATGAGCAGTTCTTC	CASSLPSGLSHYNEQFF
TRBV29-1	.	TRBJ1-1	few	TGCAGCGCCGGACGCGGGGCCCCGAGTTATGAAGCTTTCTTT	CSAGRGAPSYEAFF
TRBV5-1	.	TRBJ2-4	.	TGCGCCAGCAGCTCTGGACAGACCCGAAACATTCAGTACTTC	CASSSGQTRNIQYF
TRBV29-1	.	TRBJ2-6	few	TGCAGCGCGGACTCTGGGGCCAACGTCCTGACTTTC	CSADSGANVLTF